These T cell receptor beta chains were read from a single sample in a study of radiation and T cells in renal cell carcinoma. Data came from immunoSEQ multiplex PCR; TCRdb stores just in-frame clones and leaves some out. The top ten hold roughly 4.1% of the sample, which has around 160,000 clones, roughly 90% seen once. This sample comprised blood, obtained from a patient whose treatment included radiotherapy and nephrectomy. These receptor sequences come from a woman in her 70s with renal cell carcinoma. Both conserved end residues are part of each CDR3. The D gene is left open where the match is weak. The size entry is marked missing in some rows and otherwise reads once, few, many or a size class.

>TRBV15|TRBD2|12|.|TRBJ2-1
TGTGCCACCAGCAGGGGGCCGGGGGGGCAGTTCTTC
CATSRGPGGQFF
>TRBV7-9|TRBD1|18|.|TRBJ2-6
TGTGCCAGCAGCTTAAACCAGGGGGTAAAATCTGGGGCCAACGTCCTGACTTTC
CASSLNQGVKSGANVLTF
>TRBV18|TRBD1|13|.|TRBJ1-2
TGTGCCAGCTCACCAACCGGGACAGGGGCCTACACCTTC
CASSPTGTGAYTF
>TRBV28|TRBD1|15|.|TRBJ1-4
TGTGCCAGCAGTTTGACCGGGACAGGTGTCGAAAAACTGTTTTTT
CASSLTGTGVEKLFF
>TRBV5-4|.|17|.|TRBJ2-2
TGTGCCAGCAGCTTAGTTCGGCAGGGAATTAAAACCGGGGAGCTGTTTTTT
CASSLVRQGIKTGELFF
>TRBV11-3|.|16|once|TRBJ2-5
TGTGCCAGCAGCTTAGGTGATACAGGGTTCCAAGAGACCCAGTACTTC
CASSLGDTGFQETQYF
>TRBV19|.|16|.|TRBJ1-5
TGTGCCAGTACCTCAAGGGCAGGGACTAGCAATCAGCCCCAGCATTTT
CASTSRAGTSNQPQHF
>TRBV7-3|TRBD2|15|.|TRBJ2-5
TGTGCCAGCAGCGTACAGCGGGGCCCTCAAGAGACCCAGTACTTC
CASSVQRGPQETQYF
>TRBV7-2|TRBD1|15|.|TRBJ1-2
TGTGCCAGCAGCTCGACAGGGGGCAGTGGCTATGGCTACACCTTC
CASSSTGGSGYGYTF
>TRBV2|.|11|.|TRBJ1-5
TGTGCCAGCAGCTTGGAGCAGCCCCAGCATTTT
CASSLEQPQHF
>TRBV6-6|.|12|.|TRBJ2-1
TGTGCCAGCACTCCCCTGGGCAATGAGCAGTTCTTC
CASTPLGNEQFF
>TRBV27|.|14|.|TRBJ1-2
TGTGCCAGCAGCCTCAGGGAGGACTTTAGGAAATACACCTTC
CASSLREDFRKYTF
>TRBV29-1|TRBD2|12|.|TRBJ2-7
TGCAGCGCGGGACTAGCGGCCTACGAGCAGTACTTC
CSAGLAAYEQYF
>TRBV30|.|13|.|TRBJ2-1
TGTGCCTGGGGTGTCACTGGCTACAATGAGCAGTTCTTC
CAWGVTGYNEQFF
>TRBV28|TRBD1|15|few|TRBJ1-4
TGTGCCACCAACACTTACAGGGGGCATGGTGAAAAACTGTTTTTT
CATNTYRGHGEKLFF
>TRBV19|.|12|.|TRBJ1-2
TGTGCCAGTAGTCTTGGGACAAAAGGCTACACCTTC
CASSLGTKGYTF
>TRBV9|.|15|.|TRBJ1-6
TGTGCCAGCAGCCTTTCGGGTCAGTATAATTCACCCCTCCACTTT
CASSLSGQYNSPLHF
>TRBV29-1|TRBD1|13|.|TRBJ1-1
TGCAGCGTCGAACGGGATTGGGACAGTGAAGCTTTCTTT
CSVERDWDSEAFF
>TRBV27|.|15|.|TRBJ2-3
TGTGCCAGCAAGGGAGCGCGAGTAAGCACAGATACGCAGTATTTT
CASKGARVSTDTQYF
>TRBV5-4|TRBD2|14|once|TRBJ2-3
TGTGCCAGCAGCACTAGCGGGGGGACAGATACGCAGTATTTT
CASSTSGGTDTQYF
>TRBV5-4|.|13|.|TRBJ2-7
TGTGCCAGCAGCCCCCGCAGCTCCTACGAGCAGTACTTC
CASSPRSSYEQYF
>TRBV25-1|.|11|few|TRBJ1-1
TGTGCCAGCAGTGAAAAACCTGAAGCTTTCTTT
CASSEKPEAFF
>TRBV30|TRBD2|14|.|TRBJ2-5
TGTGCCTGGAGTCGGCAAGCGGGGAACCTAGAGCAGTACTTC
CAWSRQAGNLEQYF
>TRBV5-5|.|15|.|TRBJ1-5
TGTGCCAGCAGCTTGCTTGCAGATCCGAATCAGCCCCAGCATTTT
CASSLLADPNQPQHF
>TRBV2|TRBD1|13|.|TRBJ1-1
TGTGCCAGCAGTCGGGACAGGGGGCCTGAAGCTTTCTTT
CASSRDRGPEAFF
>TRBV5-8|TRBD1|16|.|TRBJ1-3
TGTGCCAGCAGCCCCGGACAGGGTATTGCCGGAAACACCATATATTTT
CASSPGQGIAGNTIYF
>TRBV7-2|.|13|.|TRBJ2-2
TGTGCCAGCAGCCCGGGTGGCACCGGGGAGCTGTTTTTT
CASSPGGTGELFF
>TRBV10-1|.|16|.|TRBJ1-6
TGCGCCAGCATGTGGATCACCGCTCCTTATAATTCACCCCTCCACTTT
CASMWITAPYNSPLHF
>TRBV10-3|.|11|.|TRBJ1-1
TGTGCCATCAGGGCTCCCACTGAAGCTTTCTTT
CAIRAPTEAFF
>TRBV28|.|14|once|TRBJ1-1
TGTGCCAGCAGTGATACCCCGGGGCACACTGAAGCTTTCTTT
CASSDTPGHTEAFF
>TRBV5-1|TRBD1|17|.|TRBJ2-7
TGCGCCAGCAGCTTGGCCAAGGTCCAGGGGGCCACCTACGAGCAGTACTTC
CASSLAKVQGATYEQYF
>TRBV4-2|.|15|.|TRBJ1-1
TGTGCCAGCAGCGCGGACAGTCGGGAGAACACTGAAGCTTTCTTT
CASSADSRENTEAFF
>TRBV1|.|17|.|TRBJ1-2
TGCACCAGCAGCCATCCCTTCTTGGGCCCAAGAACCTATGGCTACACCTTC
CTSSHPFLGPRTYGYTF
>TRBV19|TRBD1|15|.|TRBJ2-2
TGTGCCAGTAGTGCGATTACAGGGGCCACCGGGGAGCTGTTTTTT
CASSAITGATGELFF
>TRBV11-3|.|12|once|TRBJ1-1
TGTGCCAGCAGCTTACCCCTGGGCATGGCGGAATTT
CASSLPLGMAEF
>TRBV13|.|12|.|TRBJ2-1
TGTGCCAGCAGCTTTAGTCGCGATGAGCAGTTCTTC
CASSFSRDEQFF
>TRBV6-1|.|13|.|TRBJ1-1
TGTGCCAGCAGTTCTCCGGTGAACACTGAAGCTTTCTTT
CASSSPVNTEAFF
>TRBV5-1|TRBD2|15|.|TRBJ2-5
TGCGCCAGCAGTTCTGTCGGGGGGGCGCAAGAGACCCAGTACTTC
CASSSVGGAQETQYF
>TRBV9|TRBD1|13|.|TRBJ1-5
TGTGCCAGCAGCGTAGGGGACAGCCAGCCCCAGCATTTT
CASSVGDSQPQHF
>TRBV6-5|.|15|.|TRBJ1-3
TGTGCCAGCAGTTATAATGAAGTCTCTGGAAACACCATATATTTT
CASSYNEVSGNTIYF
>TRBV19|.|15|.|TRBJ1-2
TGTGCCAGTAGTATAGATTATAGGACCAACTATGGCTACACCTTC
CASSIDYRTNYGYTF
>TRBV10-3|TRBD1|14|few|TRBJ1-4
TGTGCCATCGGTAGGACAGGGGTCGAGGAAAAACTGTTTTTT
CAIGRTGVEEKLFF